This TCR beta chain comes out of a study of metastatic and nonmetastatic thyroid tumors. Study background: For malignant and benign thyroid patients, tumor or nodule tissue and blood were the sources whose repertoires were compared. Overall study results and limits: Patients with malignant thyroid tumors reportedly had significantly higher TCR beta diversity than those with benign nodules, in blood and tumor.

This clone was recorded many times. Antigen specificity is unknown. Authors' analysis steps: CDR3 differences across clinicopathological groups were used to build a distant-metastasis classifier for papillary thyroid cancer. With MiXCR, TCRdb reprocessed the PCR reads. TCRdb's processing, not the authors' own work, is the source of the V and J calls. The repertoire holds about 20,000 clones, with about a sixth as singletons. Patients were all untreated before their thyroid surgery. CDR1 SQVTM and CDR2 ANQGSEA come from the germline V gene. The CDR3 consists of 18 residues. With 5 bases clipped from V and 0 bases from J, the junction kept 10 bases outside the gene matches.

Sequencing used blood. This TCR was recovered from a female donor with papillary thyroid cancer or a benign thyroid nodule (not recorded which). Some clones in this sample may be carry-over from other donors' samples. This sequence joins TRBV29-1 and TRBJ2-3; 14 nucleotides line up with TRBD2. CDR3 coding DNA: TGCAGCGTTAGACTAGCGGGAGGGCAGGGACTTAGCACAGATACGCAGTATTTT. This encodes CSVRLAGGQGLSTDTQYF.